The 21 T cell receptor beta chains below come from one sample, sequenced in a study of memory CD4+ T cells and cytomegalovirus serostatus. Data came from immunoSEQ multiplex PCR; TCRdb stores just in-frame clones and leaves some out. The sample carries about 92,000 clones, about 80% recorded once. The sort gate was single viable CD3+CD4+CD8-CD45RO+ cells for memory CD4+ T cells. Sequencing used memory CD4+ T cells from blood. These receptors were collected from an adult in good health and CMV-seropositive.

The chain is built from TRBV4-1 and TRBJ2-1; TRBD2 matches 10 bases. The germline CDR1 and CDR2 sequences are MGHRA and YSYEKL. V trimming: 1 base; J trimming: 10 bases; junction bases outside the gene matches: 10. This CDR3 is 16 amino acids long. The CDR3 coding sequence is TGCGCCAGCAGCCAAGTTGGGCTAGCGGGAGCGAGCGAGCAGTTCTTC. Translating it yields CASSQVGLAGASEQFF.

The CDR3 DNA reads TGTGCCAGCAGCTTGGTTGGAGGAGAGAATGAGCAGTTCTTC. The encoded protein is CASSLVGGENEQFF. This rearrangement joins TRBV5-5 to TRBJ2-1, with D possibly TRBD2 on 5 matching bases. The CDR3 has 14 amino acids. Germline CDR1 SGHKS, CDR2 YYEKEE (reference sequence). Between the trimmed V and J ends, which lost 0 bases and 7 bases, there was a span of 11 bases.

V is TRBV7-2 and J is TRBJ2-2; TRBD1 matches 7 bases. The CDR3 runs 14 residues. Germline values: CDR1 SGHTA, CDR2 FQGNSA. Trimming cost V 4 bases and J 5 bases; bases outside gene matches: 4. The CDR3 nucleotides read TGTGCCAGCAGCTCTAGGACAGGTACCGGGGAGCTGTTTTTT. Protein sequence: CASSSRTGTGELFF. Supplemented by reference TRBV7-2 and TRBJ2-2, the full variable domain reads GAGVSQSPSNKVTEKGKDVELRCDPISGHTALYWYRQSLGQGLEFLIYFQGNSAPDKSGLPSDRFSAERTGGSVSTLTIQRTQQEDSAVYLCASSSRTGTGELFFGEGSRLTVL.

CDR3 in amino acids: CASSPTKLQGKRGEYNEQFF. DNA of the CDR3: TGCGCCAGCAGCCCCACCAAATTACAGGGGAAACGCGGAGAATACAATGAGCAGTTCTTC. This chain joins TRBV4-1 and TRBJ2-1; 7 positions agree with TRBD1. V shed 4 bases, J shed 4 bases, and the junction held 22 bases outside the gene matches. The CDR3 spans 20 residues. Germline V gives CDR1 MGHRA, CDR2 YSYEKL.

The CDR3 here is CASSLSGRETQYF. Here the CDR3 DNA reads TGTGCCAGCAGCTTAAGTGGGAGGGAGACCCAGTACTTC. The rearrangement uses TRBV7-2 and TRBJ2-5; D possibly corresponds to TRBD2 (6 bases). CDR3 size: 13 residues. Germline V gives CDR1 SGHTA, CDR2 FQGNSA. Trimming took 2 bases from V and 5 from J, leaving 9 bases between them. The full variable domain, with the rest looked up from reference TRBV7-2 and TRBJ2-5, is GAGVSQSPSNKVTEKGKDVELRCDPISGHTALYWYRQSLGQGLEFLIYFQGNSAPDKSGLPSDRFSAERTGGSVSTLTIQRTQQEDSAVYLCASSLSGRETQYFGPGTRLLVL.

This clone was counted a single time. Germline and junction disagree at one end, which may indicate a read error. The chain joins TRBV28 to TRBJ1-3; no firm D call. Germline CDR1 is MDHEN and CDR2 is SYDVKM. The CDR3 contains 16 residues. The CDR3 region is CASSSALTSSGNTVYF. The CDR3 nucleotides read TGTGCCAGCAGTTCTGCCTTGACCTCATCTGGAAACACCGTATATTTT.

The CDR3: CASSPGGIYTEAFF. CDR3 DNA sequence: TGCGCCAGCAGCCCCGGTGGTATTTACACTGAAGCTTTCTTT. The J gene is TRBJ1-1, the V gene TRBV5-1; D is unresolved. Germline CDR1 SGHRS, CDR2 YFSETQ. The V end was cut by 4 bases, the J end by 3 bases, with 13 bases between. The CDR3 loop spans 14 amino acids.

The chain employs TRBV5-1 and TRBJ1-1; 7 nucleotides line up with TRBD1. The CDR3 runs to 16 residues. Germline CDR1 and CDR2: SGHRS and YFSETQ. V was clipped by 3 bases and J by 4 bases; unmatched bases: 12. The CDR3 bases are TGCGCCAGCAGCTATCAACAGGGGAGGAGGCCCACTGAAGCTTTCTTT. This sequence encodes CASSYQQGRRPTEAFF.

This chain links TRBV7-9 with TRBJ1-2; D unclear. CDR1 and CDR2 (germline): SEHNR, FQNEAQ (reference sequence). Trimming stripped 5 bases from V and 2 bases from J, with 12 bases between. This CDR3 has 14 residues. The CDR3 region is CASSPVTVNYGYTF. CDR3 sequence (DNA): TGTGCCAGCAGCCCCGTGACGGTGAACTATGGCTACACCTTC.

This chain links TRBV28 with TRBJ2-3; 9 nucleotides line up with TRBD2. CDR3 length equals 15 residues. Trimming took 3 bases from V and 3 from J; bases not matched to a gene: 4. Looked up from germline, CDR1 is MDHEN and CDR2 is SYDVKM. Here the CDR3 DNA reads TGTGCCAGCAGTTTTAGGCTAGCGGGGACAGATACGCAGTATTTT. Protein product: CASSFRLAGTDTQYF.

The J gene is TRBJ1-2, the V gene TRBV2, with 7 bases matching TRBD1. The CDR3 totals 13 residues. The germline CDR1 and CDR2 sequences are SNHLY and FYNNEI. V was clipped by 6 bases and J by 2 bases; unmatched bases: 3. CDR3 amino acids: CASSGQANYGYTF. The CDR3 region has the DNA TGTGCCAGCAGCGGACAGGCCAACTATGGCTACACCTTC.

V and J are TRBV5-4 and TRBJ1-4, with D hard to call. Germline CDR1 reads SGHNT; CDR2 reads YYREEE (reference sequence). Trimming took off 0 bases at V and 2 bases at J, with 8 bases between the two ends. This CDR3 spans 15 amino acids. The CDR3 region has the DNA TGTGCCAGCAGCTTGGGCGGAGGTACTAATGAAAAACTGTTTTTT. It encodes CASSLGGGTNEKLFF. Filled out from reference TRBV5-4 and TRBJ1-4, the complete variable domain reads ETGVTQSPTHLIKTRGQQVTLRCSSQSGHNTVSWYQQALGQGPQFIFQYYREEENGRGNFPPRFSGLQFPNYSSELNVNALELDDSALYLCASSLGGGTNEKLFFGSGTQLSVL.

The J gene is TRBJ2-2, the V gene TRBV7-9; tentatively, D is TRBD1 or TRBD2 (5 bases each). Trimming cost V 5 bases and J 6 bases, with 16 bases left between them. The germline V gene encodes CDR1 SEHNR and CDR2 FQNEAQ (reference sequence). The CDR3 covers 15 residues. The CDR3 bases are TGTGCCAGCAGCAATGGGGGTAGGATCGCCGGGGAGCTGTTTTTT. Translated: CASSNGGRIAGELFF.

The rearrangement uses TRBV27 and TRBJ2-7; perhaps TRBD2 as D (5 bases). Germline V gene lookup returns CDR1 MNHEY and CDR2 SMNVEV (reference sequence). The CDR3 length is 13 residues. The V end was cut by 9 bases, the J end by 6 bases, with 18 bases between. CDR3 coding DNA: TGTGCCAGTAGAAGGACGGACTTTGGCGAGCAGTACTTC. This translates into CASRRTDFGEQYF.

V usage is TRBV7-9 and J usage is TRBJ2-7; 8 nucleotides match TRBD2. CDR1 and CDR2 from the germline V gene are SEHNR and FQNEAQ (reference sequence). The V and J ends lost 5 bases and 3 bases, in that order; junction bases with no gene match: 6. This CDR3 spans 14 amino acids. This CDR3 reads CASSPSGSGYEQYF. In nucleotides, the CDR3 is TGTGCCAGCAGCCCGAGCGGGAGTGGCTACGAGCAGTACTTC.

The CDR3 DNA is TGTGCCAGCAGGTTACAGGGGGCTCAAGAGACCCAGTACTTC. Translating it yields CASRLQGAQETQYF. This chain joins TRBV5-6 and TRBJ2-5, with 9 nucleotides matching TRBD1. V lost 5 bases to trimming and J lost 2 bases; unmatched junction nucleotides: 4. CDR3 length: 14 amino acids. Germline CDR1 and CDR2: SGHDT and YYEEEE.

The count of this clone is one. The V and J genes are TRBV28 and TRBJ1-1; maybe TRBD1 (6 bases). Germline V gene data show CDR1 as MDHEN and CDR2 as SYDVKM. V was trimmed by 6 bases and J by 11 bases, leaving 16 bases between them. This CDR3 has 12 amino acids. The CDR3 DNA sequence: TGTGCCAGCAGAAGAACAGGGCCCTGGGCTTTCTTT. It specifies CASRRTGPWAFF.

The V call is TRBV27, the J call TRBJ2-7; perhaps D is TRBD1 or TRBD2 (5 bases each). V lost 6 bases and J lost 2, with 20 bases in between. The CDR3 is 16 amino acids. Per germline, CDR1 MNHEY and CDR2 SMNVEV (reference sequence). CDR3 bases: TGTGCCAGCAGCCCTCCGGGACCCCCTGGGGCCTACGAGCAGTACTTC. Amino acid sequence: CASSPPGPPGAYEQYF.

This chain links TRBV7-2 with TRBJ1-3, with D tentatively TRBD1 (5 bases). V was shortened by 5 bases and J by 3 bases, with 17 bases between the two germline ends. Looked up from germline, CDR1 is SGHTA and CDR2 is FQGNSA. This CDR3 has 16 amino acids. The CDR3 region has the DNA TGTGCCAGCAGCCAACTTGGGGGGATATTTGGAAACACCATATATTTT. Residues: CASSQLGGIFGNTIYF.

The chain links TRBV9 to TRBJ1-3, with D possibly matching TRBD1 (5 bases). CDR3 length: 14 amino acids. From germline, CDR1 is SGDLS and CDR2 YYNGEE. V dropped 1 base and J dropped 4 bases, with 9 bases sitting between them. The CDR3 loop reads CASSVSQGGNTIYF. CDR3 nucleotides: TGTGCCAGCAGCGTAAGCCAGGGAGGAAACACCATATATTTT.

This clone was picked up a small number of times. This rearrangement joins TRBV5-4 to TRBJ2-1; 7 bases are a match to TRBD1. Germline lookup yields CDR1 SGHNT and CDR2 YYREEE (reference sequence). V trimming: 4 bases; J trimming: 2 bases; junction bases outside the gene matches: 9. This CDR3 is 16 amino acids long. CDR3 in DNA: TGTGCCAGCAGCACAATGACAGGGTCAACCTACAATGAGCAGTTCTTC. It is translated as CASSTMTGSTYNEQFF. The entire variable domain, with the rest obtained from reference TRBV5-4 and TRBJ2-1, is as follows: ETGVTQSPTHLIKTRGQQVTLRCSSQSGHNTVSWYQQALGQGPQFIFQYYREEENGRGNFPPRFSGLQFPNYSSELNVNALELDDSALYLCASSTMTGSTYNEQFFGPGTRLTVL.